The 10 T cell receptor beta chains given below trace back to one sample, sequenced in a study of beta chain features in type 1 diabetes. General study findings and limits: Type 1 diabetes patients had moderately but significantly shorter TCRB CDR3s in all four CD4+ subsets.

Expressed TCRB transcripts got sequenced, as all isolated RNA was reverse transcribed. Clones were sequenced by immunoSEQ multiplex PCR, and TCRdb holds only the in-frame ones, with some missing. The table lists around 340,000 clones, roughly 9% of them singletons, with about 1% in the top ten. Their antigens remain unidentified. The sample consisted of central memory CD4+ T cells from blood. The receptors come from a man under 40 with type 1 diabetes.

This clone occurred a few times. This chain links TRBV4-1 with TRBJ1-6; the D gene is possibly TRBD1 (5 bases). The CDR3 has 14 amino acids. Germline CDR1 reads MGHRA; CDR2 reads YSYEKL. Trimming took 2 bases from V and 5 from J, leaving 7 bases between them. The CDR3 loop reads CASSQRGNNSPLHF. The CDR3 DNA reads as TGCGCCAGCAGCCAAAGGGGAAATAATTCACCCCTCCACTTT.

The chain has TRBV7-6 and TRBJ2-3; a weak D match, TRBD1 (6 bases). Germline loops: CDR1 SGHVS, CDR2 FNYEAQ. Trimming cost V 4 bases and J 7 bases, with 24 bases left between them. The CDR3 loop spans 17 amino acids. The CDR3 here is CASSSLRDKQWEHTQYF. The CDR3 DNA is TGTGCCAGCAGCTCGTTACGGGACAAACAATGGGAGCATACGCAGTATTTT.

The chain employs TRBV9 and TRBJ2-2, with 11 bases aligning to TRBD2. The germline gives CDR1 SGDLS, CDR2 YYNGEE. V dropped 4 bases and J dropped 6; count of bases not matched to a gene: 5. CDR3 length: 15 amino acids. The CDR3 nucleotides read TGTGCCAGCAGCCGTAGCGGGGGGGCCCCCGGGGAGCTGTTTTTT. Translation: CASSRSGGAPGELFF.

This clone was counted only a few times. The chain carries TRBV28 and TRBJ2-4; possibly TRBD1 for D (6 bases). Trimming took 6 bases from V and 6 from J, leaving 15 bases between them. Germline lookup yields CDR1 MDHEN and CDR2 SYDVKM. The CDR3 contains 14 residues. The CDR3 DNA follows: TGTGCCAGCAGCCGGCAGGGGCGCGGAAACATTCAGTACTTC. The encoded protein is CASSRQGRGNIQYF.

This chain uses TRBV7-2 with TRBJ2-1; 9 bases agree with TRBD1. CDR1 is SGHTA and CDR2 is FQGNSA in the germline V gene. The CDR3 covers 14 residues. Trimming cost V 4 bases and J 9 bases; bases outside gene matches: 7. CDR3 nucleotide sequence: TGTGCCAGCAGCTACCGGGACAGGGAAGGTGAGCAGTTCTTC. This sequence encodes CASSYRDREGEQFF.

This clone was counted a few times. J is TRBJ2-2 and V is TRBV7-9; unclear D gene. The germline CDR1 and CDR2 sequences are SEHNR and FQNEAQ (reference sequence). The CDR3 extends over 14 amino acids. Trimming pared 2 bases from V and 3 bases from J, leaving 7 bases between. The CDR3 loop reads CASSLSAYTGELFF. The DNA for the CDR3 is TGTGCCAGCAGCTTATCGGCATACACCGGGGAGCTGTTTTTT.

This clone showed up just a few times. Other nucleotide sequences from this sample produce the same CDR3. The V and J genes are TRBV7-9 and TRBJ1-6; TRBD1 matches at 9 bases. This CDR3 region has 15 residues. With V trimmed by 5 bases and J by 7 bases, 6 bases remained unmatched. Germline assignment: CDR1 SEHNR and CDR2 FQNEAQ (reference sequence). For the CDR3, the DNA is TGTGCCAGCAGCATCCCGGGACAGGGAAATTCACCCCTCCACTTT. Amino acids: CASSIPGQGNSPLHF.

The V and J genes are TRBV5-1 and TRBJ2-1; 10 nucleotides align to TRBD1. V dropped 5 bases and J dropped 6; count of bases not matched to a gene: 14. CDR3 length: 17 residues. Germline lookup yields CDR1 SGHRS and CDR2 YFSETQ. The CDR3 here is CASSSTPGQGFRNEQFF. CDR3 sequence (DNA): TGCGCCAGCAGTTCCACACCGGGACAGGGGTTTCGCAATGAGCAGTTCTTC. Full variable domain (remainder filled in from reference TRBV5-1 and TRBJ2-1): KAGVTQTPRYLIKTRGQQVTLSCSPISGHRSVSWYQQTPGQGLQFLFEYFSETQRNKGNFPGRFSGRQFSNSRSEMNVSTLELGDSALYLCASSSTPGQGFRNEQFFGPGTRLTVL.

The chain uses TRBV30 and TRBJ1-2, with D maybe TRBD1 (6 bases). Germline V gene sequence: CDR1 GTSNPN, CDR2 SVGIG (reference sequence). The ends were cut back, 5 bases at V and 5 bases at J, with 15 bases in the middle. The length of the CDR3 is 13 residues. CDR3 sequence reads: CAWGIQGVYGYTF. CDR3 coding DNA: TGTGCCTGGGGTATACAGGGAGTGTATGGCTACACCTTC.

This sequence joins TRBV7-2 and TRBJ2-5; 7 nucleotides agree with TRBD2. V dropped 1 base and J dropped 2; count of bases not matched to a gene: 7. CDR3 length equals 16 residues. From germline, CDR1 is SGHTA and CDR2 FQGNSA. The chain's CDR3 is CASSLVASGPQETQYF. CDR3 bases: TGTGCCAGCAGCTTAGTGGCTAGCGGCCCTCAAGAGACCCAGTACTTC.